This TCR beta chain was observed in a study of blood T cell repertoires in COVID-19. About the study: Samples of COVID-19 (acute and convalescent) were obtained from the United States, Italy and Spain. In each case, the material was cDNA or gDNA derived from T cells, B-cell-depleted T cells, or PBMCs.

The CDR3 extends over 15 amino acids. Germline values: CDR1 SGDLS, CDR2 YYNGEE. V was shortened by 0 bases and J by 1 base, with 11 bases between the two germline ends. Method: immunoSEQ multiplex PCR; TCRdb's copy keeps in-frame clones and lacks some. The sample shows a few hundred thousand clones, roughly 80% of them seen only once. There are a few counts of this clone. Participant-given clinical history determined each cohort assignment. The gene calls are TRBV9 and TRBJ2-7; weak D call: TRBD2 (6 bases). This sequence was found in a woman aged 45-65 years who had recovered from COVID-19. The sequenced material came from PBMCs or T cells enriched from blood (not recorded which). CDR3 region: CASSVDPAGSYEQYF. For the CDR3, the DNA is TGTGCCAGCAGCGTAGATCCCGCGGGGTCCTACGAGCAGTACTTC.